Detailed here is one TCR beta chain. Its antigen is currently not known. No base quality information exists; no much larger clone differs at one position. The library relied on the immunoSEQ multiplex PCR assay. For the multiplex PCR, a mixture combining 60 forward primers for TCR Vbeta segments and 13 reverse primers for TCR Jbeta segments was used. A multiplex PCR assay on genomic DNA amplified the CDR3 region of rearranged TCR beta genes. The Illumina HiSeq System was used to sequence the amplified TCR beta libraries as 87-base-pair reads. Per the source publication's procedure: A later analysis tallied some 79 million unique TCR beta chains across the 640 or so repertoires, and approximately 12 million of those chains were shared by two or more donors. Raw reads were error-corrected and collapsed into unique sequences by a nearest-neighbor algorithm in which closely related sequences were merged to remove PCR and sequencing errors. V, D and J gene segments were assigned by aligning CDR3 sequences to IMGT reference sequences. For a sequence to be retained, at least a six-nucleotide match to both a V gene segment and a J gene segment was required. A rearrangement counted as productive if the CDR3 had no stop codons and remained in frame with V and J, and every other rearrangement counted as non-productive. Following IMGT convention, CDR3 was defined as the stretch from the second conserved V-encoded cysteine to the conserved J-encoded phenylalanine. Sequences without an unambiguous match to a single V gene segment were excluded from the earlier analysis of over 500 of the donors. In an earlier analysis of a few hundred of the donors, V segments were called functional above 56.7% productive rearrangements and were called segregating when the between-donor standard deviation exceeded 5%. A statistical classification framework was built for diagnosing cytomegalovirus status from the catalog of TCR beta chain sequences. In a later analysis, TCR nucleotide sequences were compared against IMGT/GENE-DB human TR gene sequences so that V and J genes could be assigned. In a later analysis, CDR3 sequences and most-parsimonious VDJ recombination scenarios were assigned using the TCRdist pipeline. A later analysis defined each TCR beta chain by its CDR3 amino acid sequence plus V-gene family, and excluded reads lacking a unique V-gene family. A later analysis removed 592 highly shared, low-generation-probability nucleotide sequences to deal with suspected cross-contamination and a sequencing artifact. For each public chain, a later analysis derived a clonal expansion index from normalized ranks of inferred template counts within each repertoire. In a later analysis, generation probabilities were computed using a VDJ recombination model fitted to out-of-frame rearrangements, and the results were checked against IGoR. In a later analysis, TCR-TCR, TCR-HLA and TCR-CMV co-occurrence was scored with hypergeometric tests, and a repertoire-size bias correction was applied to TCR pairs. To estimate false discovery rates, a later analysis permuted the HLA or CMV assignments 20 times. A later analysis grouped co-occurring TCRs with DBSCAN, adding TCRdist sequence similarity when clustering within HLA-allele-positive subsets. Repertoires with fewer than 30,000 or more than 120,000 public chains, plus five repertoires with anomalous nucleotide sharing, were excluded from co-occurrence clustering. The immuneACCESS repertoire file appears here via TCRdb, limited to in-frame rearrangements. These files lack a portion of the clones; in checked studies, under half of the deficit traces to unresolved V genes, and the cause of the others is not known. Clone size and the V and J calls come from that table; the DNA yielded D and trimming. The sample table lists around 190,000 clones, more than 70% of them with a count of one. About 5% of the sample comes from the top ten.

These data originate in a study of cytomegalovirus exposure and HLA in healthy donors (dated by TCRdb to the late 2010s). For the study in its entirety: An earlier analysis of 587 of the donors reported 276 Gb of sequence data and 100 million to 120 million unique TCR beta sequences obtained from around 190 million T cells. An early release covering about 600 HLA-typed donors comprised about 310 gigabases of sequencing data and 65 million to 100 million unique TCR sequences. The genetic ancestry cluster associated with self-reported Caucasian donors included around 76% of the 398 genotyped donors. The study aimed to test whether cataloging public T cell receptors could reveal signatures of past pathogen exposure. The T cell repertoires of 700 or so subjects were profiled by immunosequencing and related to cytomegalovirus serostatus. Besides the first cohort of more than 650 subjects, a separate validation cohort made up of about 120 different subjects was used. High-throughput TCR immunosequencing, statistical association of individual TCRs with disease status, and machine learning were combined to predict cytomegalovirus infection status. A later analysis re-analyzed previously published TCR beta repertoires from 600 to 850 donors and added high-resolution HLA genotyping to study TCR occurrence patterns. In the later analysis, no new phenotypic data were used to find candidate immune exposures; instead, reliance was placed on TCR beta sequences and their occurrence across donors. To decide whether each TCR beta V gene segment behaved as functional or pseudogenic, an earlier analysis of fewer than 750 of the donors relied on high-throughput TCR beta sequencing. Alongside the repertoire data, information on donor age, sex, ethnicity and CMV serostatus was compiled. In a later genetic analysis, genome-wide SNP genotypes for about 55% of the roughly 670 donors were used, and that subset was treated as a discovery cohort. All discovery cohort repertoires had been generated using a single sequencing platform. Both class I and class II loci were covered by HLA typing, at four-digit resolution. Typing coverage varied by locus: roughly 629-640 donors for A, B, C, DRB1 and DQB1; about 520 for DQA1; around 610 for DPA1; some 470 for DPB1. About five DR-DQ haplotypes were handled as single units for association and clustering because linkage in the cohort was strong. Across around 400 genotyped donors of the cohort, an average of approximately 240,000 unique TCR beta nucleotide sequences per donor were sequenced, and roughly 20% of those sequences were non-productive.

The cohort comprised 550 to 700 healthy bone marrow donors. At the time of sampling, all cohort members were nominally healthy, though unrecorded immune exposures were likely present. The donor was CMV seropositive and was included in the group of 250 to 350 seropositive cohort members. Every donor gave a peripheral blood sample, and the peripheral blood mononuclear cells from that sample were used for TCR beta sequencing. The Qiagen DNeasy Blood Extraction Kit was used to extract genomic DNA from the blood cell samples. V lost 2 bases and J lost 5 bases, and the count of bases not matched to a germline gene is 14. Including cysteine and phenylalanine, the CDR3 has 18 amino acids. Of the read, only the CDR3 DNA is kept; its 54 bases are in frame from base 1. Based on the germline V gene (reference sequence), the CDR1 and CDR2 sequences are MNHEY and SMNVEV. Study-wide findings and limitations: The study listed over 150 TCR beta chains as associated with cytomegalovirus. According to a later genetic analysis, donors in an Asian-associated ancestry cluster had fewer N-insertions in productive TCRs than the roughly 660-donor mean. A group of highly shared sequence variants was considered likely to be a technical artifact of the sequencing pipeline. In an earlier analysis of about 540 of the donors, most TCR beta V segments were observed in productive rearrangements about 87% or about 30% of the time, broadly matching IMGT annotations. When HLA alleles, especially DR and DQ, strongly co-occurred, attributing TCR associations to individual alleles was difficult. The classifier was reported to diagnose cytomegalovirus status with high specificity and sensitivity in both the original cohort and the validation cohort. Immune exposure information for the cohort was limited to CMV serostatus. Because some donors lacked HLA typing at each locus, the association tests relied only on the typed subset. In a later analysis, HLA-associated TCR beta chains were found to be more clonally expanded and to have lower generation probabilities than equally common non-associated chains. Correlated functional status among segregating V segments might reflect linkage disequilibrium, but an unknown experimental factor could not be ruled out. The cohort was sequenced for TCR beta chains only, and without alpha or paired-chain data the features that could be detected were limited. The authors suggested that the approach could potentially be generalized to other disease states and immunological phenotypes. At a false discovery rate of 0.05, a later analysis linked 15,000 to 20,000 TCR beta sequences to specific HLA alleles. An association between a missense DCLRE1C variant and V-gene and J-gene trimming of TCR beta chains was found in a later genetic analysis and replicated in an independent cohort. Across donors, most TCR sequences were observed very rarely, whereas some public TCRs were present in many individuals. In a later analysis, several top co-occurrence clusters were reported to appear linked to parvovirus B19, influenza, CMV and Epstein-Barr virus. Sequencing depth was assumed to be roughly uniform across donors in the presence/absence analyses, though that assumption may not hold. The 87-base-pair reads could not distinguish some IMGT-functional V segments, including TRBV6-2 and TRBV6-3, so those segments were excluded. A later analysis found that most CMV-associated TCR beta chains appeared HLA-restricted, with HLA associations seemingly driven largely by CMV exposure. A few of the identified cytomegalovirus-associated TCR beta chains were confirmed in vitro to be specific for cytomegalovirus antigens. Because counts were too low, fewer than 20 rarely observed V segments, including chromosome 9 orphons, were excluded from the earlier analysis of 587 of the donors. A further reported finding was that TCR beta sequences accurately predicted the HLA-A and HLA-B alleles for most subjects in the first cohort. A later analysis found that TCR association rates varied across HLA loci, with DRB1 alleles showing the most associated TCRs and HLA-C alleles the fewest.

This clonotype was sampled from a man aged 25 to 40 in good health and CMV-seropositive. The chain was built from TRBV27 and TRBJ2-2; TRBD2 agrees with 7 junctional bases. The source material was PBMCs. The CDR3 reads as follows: CASSLTVGGTLLTGELFF. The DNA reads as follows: TGTGCCAGCAGTTTAACGGTGGGGGGGACCCTCCTAACCGGGGAGCTGTTTTTT.